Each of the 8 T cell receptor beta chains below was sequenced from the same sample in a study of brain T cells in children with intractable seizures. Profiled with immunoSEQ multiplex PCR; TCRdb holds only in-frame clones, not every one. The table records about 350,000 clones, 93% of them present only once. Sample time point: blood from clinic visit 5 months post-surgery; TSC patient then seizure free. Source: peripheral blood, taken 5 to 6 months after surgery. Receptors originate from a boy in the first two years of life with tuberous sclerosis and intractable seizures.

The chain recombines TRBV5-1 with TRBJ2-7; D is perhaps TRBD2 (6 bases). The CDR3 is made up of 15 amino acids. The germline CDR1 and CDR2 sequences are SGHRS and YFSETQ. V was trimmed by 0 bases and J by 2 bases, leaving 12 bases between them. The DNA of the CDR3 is TGCGCCAGCAGCTTGGGTCTAGCGCAAACCTACGAGCAGTACTTC. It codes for CASSLGLAQTYEQYF.

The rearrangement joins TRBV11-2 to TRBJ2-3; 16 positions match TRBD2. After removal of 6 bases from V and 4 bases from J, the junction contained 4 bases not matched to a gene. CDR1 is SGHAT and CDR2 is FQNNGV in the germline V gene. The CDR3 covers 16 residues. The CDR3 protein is CASSTGTSGGADTQYF. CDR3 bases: TGTGCCAGCAGTACAGGGACTAGCGGGGGGGCAGATACGCAGTATTTT.

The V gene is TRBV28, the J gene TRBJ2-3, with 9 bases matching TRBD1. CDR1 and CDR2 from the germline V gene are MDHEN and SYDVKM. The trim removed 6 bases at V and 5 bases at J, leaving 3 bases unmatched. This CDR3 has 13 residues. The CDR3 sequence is CASRDRGGDTQYF. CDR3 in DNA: TGTGCCAGCAGAGACAGGGGGGGAGATACGCAGTATTTT.

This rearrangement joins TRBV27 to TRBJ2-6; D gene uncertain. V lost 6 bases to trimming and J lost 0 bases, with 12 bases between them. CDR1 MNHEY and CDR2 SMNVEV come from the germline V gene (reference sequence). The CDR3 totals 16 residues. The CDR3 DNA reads TGTGCCAGCAGACGAACGTCCATCTCTGGGGCCAACGTCCTGACTTTC. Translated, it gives CASRRTSISGANVLTF.

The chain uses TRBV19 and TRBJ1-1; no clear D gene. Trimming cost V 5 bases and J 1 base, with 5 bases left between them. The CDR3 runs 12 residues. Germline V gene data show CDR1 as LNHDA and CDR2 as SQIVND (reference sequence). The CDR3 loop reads CASSWPNTEAFF. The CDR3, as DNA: TGTGCCAGTAGTTGGCCGAACACTGAAGCTTTCTTT.

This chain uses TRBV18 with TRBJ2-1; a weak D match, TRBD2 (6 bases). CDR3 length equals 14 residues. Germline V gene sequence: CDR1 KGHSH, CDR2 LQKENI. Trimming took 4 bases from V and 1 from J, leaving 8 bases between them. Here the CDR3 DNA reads TGTGCCAGCTCACAGAGCGGGTCCTACAATGAGCAGTTCTTC. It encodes CASSQSGSYNEQFF.

The chain's CDR3 is CASSASGTGELFF. The CDR3 region has the DNA TGTGCCAGCAGTGCTAGCGGGACCGGGGAGCTGTTTTTT. The genes are TRBV6-4 and TRBJ2-2; 8 positions match TRBD2. CDR3 size: 13 residues. Germline V gene lookup returns CDR1 MRHNA and CDR2 SNTAGT. J gave up 5 bases and V 4 bases, and 0 bases lay outside the gene matches.

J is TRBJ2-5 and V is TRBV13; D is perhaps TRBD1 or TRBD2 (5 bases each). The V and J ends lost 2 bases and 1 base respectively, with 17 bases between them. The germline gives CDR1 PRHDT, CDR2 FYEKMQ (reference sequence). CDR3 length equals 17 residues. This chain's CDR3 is CASSLRRDRVIQETQYF. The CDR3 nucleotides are TGTGCCAGCAGCTTACGCAGGGACCGTGTTATCCAAGAGACCCAGTACTTC.